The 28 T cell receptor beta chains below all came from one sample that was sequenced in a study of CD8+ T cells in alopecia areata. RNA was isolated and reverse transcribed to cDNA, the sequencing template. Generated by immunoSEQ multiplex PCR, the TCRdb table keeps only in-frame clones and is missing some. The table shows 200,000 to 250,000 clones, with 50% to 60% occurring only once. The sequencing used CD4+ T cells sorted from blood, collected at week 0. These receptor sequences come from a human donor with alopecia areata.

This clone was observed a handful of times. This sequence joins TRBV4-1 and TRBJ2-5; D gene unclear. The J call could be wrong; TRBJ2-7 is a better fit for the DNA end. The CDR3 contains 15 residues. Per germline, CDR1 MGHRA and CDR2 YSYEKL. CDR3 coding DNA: TGCGCCAGCAGCCCTACATTAGTAAACTCCTACGAGCAGTACTTC. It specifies CASSPTLVNSYEQYF.

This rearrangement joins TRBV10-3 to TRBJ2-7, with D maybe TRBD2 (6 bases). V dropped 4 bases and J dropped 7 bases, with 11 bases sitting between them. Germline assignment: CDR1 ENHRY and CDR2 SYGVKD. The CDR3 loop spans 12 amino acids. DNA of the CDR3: TGTGCCATCAGTGCGGGGGAAGGAGAGCAGTACTTC. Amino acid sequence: CAISAGEGEQYF.

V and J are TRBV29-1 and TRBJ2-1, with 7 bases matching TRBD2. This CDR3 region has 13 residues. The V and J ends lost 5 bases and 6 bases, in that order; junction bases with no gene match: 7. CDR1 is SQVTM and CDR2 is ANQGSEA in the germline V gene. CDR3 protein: CSVKGLSSNEQFF. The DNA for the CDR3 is TGCAGCGTTAAGGGACTATCAAGCAATGAGCAGTTCTTC.

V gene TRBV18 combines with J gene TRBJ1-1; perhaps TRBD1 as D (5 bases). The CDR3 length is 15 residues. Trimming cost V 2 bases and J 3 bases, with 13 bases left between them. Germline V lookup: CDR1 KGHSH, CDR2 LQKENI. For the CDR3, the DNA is TGTGCCAGCTCACCAGCGCAGGGAAGGGACACTGAAGCTTTCTTT. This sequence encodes CASSPAQGRDTEAFF.

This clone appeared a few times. The CDR3: CASSQGTSRHTGELFF. The CDR3 nucleotides read TGTGCCAGCAGCCAAGGGACTAGCAGACACACCGGGGAGCTGTTTTTT. This chain uses TRBV7-9 with TRBJ2-2, with 9 bases identical to TRBD2. The CDR3 length is 16 residues. Germline CDR1 SEHNR, CDR2 FQNEAQ (reference sequence). V lost 5 bases and J lost 3; bases outside the gene matches: 7.

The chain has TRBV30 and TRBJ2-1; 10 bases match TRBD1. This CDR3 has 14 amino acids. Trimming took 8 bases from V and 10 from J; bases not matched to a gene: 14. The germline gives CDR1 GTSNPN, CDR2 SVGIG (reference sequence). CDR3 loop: CAGLGDRGKWEQFF. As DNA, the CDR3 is TGTGCCGGCTTAGGGGACAGGGGTAAATGGGAGCAGTTCTTC.

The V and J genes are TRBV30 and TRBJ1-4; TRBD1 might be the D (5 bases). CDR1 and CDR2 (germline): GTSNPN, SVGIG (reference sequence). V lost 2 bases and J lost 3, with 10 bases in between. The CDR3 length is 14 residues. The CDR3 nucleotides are TGTGCCTGGAGTCCCGGGGGGGCTAATGAAAAACTGTTTTTT. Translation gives CAWSPGGANEKLFF.

This CDR3 reads CASSPRTGGSYGYTF. The CDR3 DNA reads as TGTGCCAGCAGCCCTCGGACAGGGGGCAGCTATGGCTACACCTTC. The gene calls are TRBV6-5 and TRBJ1-2; 11 nucleotides line up with TRBD1. This CDR3 has 15 amino acids. V shed 6 bases, J shed 4 bases, and the junction held 7 bases outside the gene matches. Germline V lookup: CDR1 MNHEY, CDR2 SVGAGI.

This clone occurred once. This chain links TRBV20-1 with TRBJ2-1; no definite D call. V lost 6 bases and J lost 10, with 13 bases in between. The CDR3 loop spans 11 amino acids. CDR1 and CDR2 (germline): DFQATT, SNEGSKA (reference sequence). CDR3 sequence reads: CSASDAREQFF. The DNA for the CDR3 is TGCAGTGCATCCGACGCGAGAGAGCAGTTCTTC.

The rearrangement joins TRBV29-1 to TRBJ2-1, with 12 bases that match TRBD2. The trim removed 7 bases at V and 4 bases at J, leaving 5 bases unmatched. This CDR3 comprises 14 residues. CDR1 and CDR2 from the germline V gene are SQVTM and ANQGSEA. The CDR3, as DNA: TGCAGCGCCCAGGGGACTAGCGGGTACAATGAGCAGTTCTTC. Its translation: CSAQGTSGYNEQFF.

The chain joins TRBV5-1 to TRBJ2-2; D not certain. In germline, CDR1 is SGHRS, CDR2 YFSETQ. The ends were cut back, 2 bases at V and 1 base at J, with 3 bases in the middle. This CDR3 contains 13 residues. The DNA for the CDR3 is TGCGCCAGCAGCTTTCTGAACACCGGGGAGCTGTTTTTT. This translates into CASSFLNTGELFF. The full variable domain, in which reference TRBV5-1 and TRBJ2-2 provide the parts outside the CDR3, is KAGVTQTPRYLIKTRGQQVTLSCSPISGHRSVSWYQQTPGQGLQFLFEYFSETQRNKGNFPGRFSGRQFSNSRSEMNVSTLELGDSALYLCASSFLNTGELFFGEGSRLTVL.

The CDR3 sequence is CAWSAPTGQGHYGYTF. The CDR3 DNA reads as TGTGCCTGGAGTGCCCCGACGGGACAGGGCCACTATGGCTACACCTTC. The chain uses TRBV30 and TRBJ1-2; 9 nucleotides agree with TRBD1. This CDR3 comprises 16 residues. Trimming cost V 1 base and J 3 bases; bases outside gene matches: 9. CDR1 is GTSNPN, CDR2 SVGIG, per germline (reference sequence).

Written as DNA, the CDR3 is TGTGCCAGCAAGGCGATTTGGGGCGAGCAGTACTTC. Residues: CASKAIWGEQYF. The chain links TRBV7-2 to TRBJ2-7; D gene uncertain. Per the germline V gene, CDR1 is SGHTA and CDR2 is FQGNSA. The CDR3 covers 12 residues. V lost 7 bases and J lost 6, with 13 bases in between.

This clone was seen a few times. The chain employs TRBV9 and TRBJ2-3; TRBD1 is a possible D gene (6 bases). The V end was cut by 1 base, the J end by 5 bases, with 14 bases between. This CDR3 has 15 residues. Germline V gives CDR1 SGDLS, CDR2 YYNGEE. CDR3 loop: CASSVSDRSGDTQYF. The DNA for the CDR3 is TGTGCCAGCAGCGTAAGTGACAGGTCAGGAGATACGCAGTATTTT. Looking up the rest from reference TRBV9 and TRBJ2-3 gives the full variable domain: DSGVTQTPKHLITATGQRVTLRCSPRSGDLSVYWYQQSLDQGLQFLIQYYNGEERAKGNILERFSAQQFPDLHSELNLSSLELGDSALYFCASSVSDRSGDTQYFGPGTRLTVL.

CDR3 amino acids: CAWSVQGRSETQYF. As DNA, the CDR3 is TGTGCCTGGAGTGTACAGGGGCGCTCAGAGACCCAGTACTTC. The gene calls are TRBV30 and TRBJ2-5, with 7 bases fitting TRBD1. V shed 0 bases and J 4 bases; nucleotides not matched to a gene: 5. The CDR3 loop spans 14 amino acids. Looked up from germline, CDR1 is GTSNPN and CDR2 is SVGIG (reference sequence).

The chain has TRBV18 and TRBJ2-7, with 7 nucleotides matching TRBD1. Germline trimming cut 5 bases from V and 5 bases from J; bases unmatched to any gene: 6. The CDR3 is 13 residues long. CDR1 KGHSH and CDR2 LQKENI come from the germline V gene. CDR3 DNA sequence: TGTGCCAGCTCAAATGACAGGGCCAACGAGCAGTACTTC. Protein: CASSNDRANEQYF. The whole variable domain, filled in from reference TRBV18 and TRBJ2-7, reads NAGVMQNPRHLVRRRGQEARLRCSPMKGHSHVYWYRQLPEEGLKFMVYLQKENIIDESGMPKERFSAEFPKEGPSILRIQQVVRGDSAAYFCASSNDRANEQYFGPGTRLTVT.

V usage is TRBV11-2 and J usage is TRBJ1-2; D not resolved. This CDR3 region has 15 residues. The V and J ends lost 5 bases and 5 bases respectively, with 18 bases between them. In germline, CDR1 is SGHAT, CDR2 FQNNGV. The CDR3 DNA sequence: TGTGCCAGCAGCCCTGCCCTCGTCCTTCTTTATGGCTACACCTTC. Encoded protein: CASSPALVLLYGYTF.

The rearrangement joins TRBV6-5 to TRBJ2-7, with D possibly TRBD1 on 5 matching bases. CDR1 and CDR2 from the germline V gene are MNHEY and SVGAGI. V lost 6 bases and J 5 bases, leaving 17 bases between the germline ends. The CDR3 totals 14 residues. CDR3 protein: CASRRRQSSHEQYF. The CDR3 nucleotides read TGTGCCAGCAGAAGAAGACAGAGTTCCCACGAGCAGTACTTC.

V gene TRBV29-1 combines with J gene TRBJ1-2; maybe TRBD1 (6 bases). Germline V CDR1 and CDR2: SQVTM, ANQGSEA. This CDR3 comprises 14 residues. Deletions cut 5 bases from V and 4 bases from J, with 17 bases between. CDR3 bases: TGCAGCGTTAAATCGACTGTACAGGGCTATGGCTACACCTTC. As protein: CSVKSTVQGYGYTF.

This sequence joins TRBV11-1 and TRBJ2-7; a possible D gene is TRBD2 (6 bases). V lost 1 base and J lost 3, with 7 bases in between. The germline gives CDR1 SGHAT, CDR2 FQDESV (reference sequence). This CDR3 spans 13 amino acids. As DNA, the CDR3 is TGTGCCAGCAGCTTAGTGGAGGGCTACGAGCAGTACTTC. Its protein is CASSLVEGYEQYF.

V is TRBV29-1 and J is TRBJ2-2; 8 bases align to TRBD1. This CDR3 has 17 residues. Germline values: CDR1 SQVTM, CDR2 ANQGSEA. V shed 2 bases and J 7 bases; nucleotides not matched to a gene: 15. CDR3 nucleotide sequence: TGCAGCGTTGAACGCCTAGGGACAGGTGGACGCGGCGGGGAGCTGTTTTTT. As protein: CSVERLGTGGRGGELFF.

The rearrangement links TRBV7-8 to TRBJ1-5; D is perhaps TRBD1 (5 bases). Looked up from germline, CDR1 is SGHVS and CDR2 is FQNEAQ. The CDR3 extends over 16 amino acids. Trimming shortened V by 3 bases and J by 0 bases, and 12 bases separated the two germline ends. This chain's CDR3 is CASSFGQGFSNQPQHF. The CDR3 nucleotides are TGTGCCAGCAGCTTCGGGCAGGGCTTTAGCAATCAGCCCCAGCATTTT.

The CDR3 DNA reads as TGTGCCAGCAGACGGGGACCGGCGGGATTAGGGACCGGGGAGCTGTTTTTT. It yields the protein CASRRGPAGLGTGELFF. V gene TRBV14 combines with J gene TRBJ2-2; tentative D call: TRBD2 (6 bases). Germline CDR1 reads SGHDN; CDR2 reads FVKESK. The CDR3 length is 17 residues. The V gene lost 6 bases and the J gene lost 5 bases, with 22 bases spanning the gap.

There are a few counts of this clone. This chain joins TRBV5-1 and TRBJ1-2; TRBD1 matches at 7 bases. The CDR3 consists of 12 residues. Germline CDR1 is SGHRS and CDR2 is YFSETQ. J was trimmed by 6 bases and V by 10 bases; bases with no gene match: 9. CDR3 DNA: TGCGCCGCCCAAGGGGGCGAAGATGGCTACACCTTC. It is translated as CAAQGGEDGYTF.

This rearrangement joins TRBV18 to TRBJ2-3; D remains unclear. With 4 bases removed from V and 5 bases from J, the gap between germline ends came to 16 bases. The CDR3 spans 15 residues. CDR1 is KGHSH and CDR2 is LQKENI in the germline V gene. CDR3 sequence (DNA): TGTGCCAGCTCACTTAGTCCCGGTGATGGAGATACGCAGTATTTT. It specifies CASSLSPGDGDTQYF. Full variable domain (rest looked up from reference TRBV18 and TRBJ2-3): NAGVMQNPRHLVRRRGQEARLRCSPMKGHSHVYWYRQLPEEGLKFMVYLQKENIIDESGMPKERFSAEFPKEGPSILRIQQVVRGDSAAYFCASSLSPGDGDTQYFGPGTRLTVL.

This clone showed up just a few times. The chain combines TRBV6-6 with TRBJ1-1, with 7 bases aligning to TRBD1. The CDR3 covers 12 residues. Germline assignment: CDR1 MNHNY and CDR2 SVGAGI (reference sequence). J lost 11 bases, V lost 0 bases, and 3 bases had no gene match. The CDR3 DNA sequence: TGTGCCAGCAGTTACTCACAGGGACAGGCTTTCTTT. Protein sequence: CASSYSQGQAFF.

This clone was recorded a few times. CDR3: CASRISGTGFSPLHF. In nucleotides, the CDR3 is TGTGCCAGCAGAATCTCCGGGACAGGCTTCTCACCCCTCCACTTT. The rearrangement links TRBV5-4 to TRBJ1-6; 8 bases agree with TRBD1. CDR3 size: 15 residues. V gave up 5 bases and J gave up 10 bases; unmatched junction bases: 11. In germline, CDR1 is SGHNT, CDR2 YYREEE (reference sequence).

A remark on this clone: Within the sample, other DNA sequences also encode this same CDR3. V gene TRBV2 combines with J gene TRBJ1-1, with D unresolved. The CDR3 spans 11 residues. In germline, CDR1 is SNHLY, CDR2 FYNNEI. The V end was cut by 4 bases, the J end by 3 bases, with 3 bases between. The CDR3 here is CASSVYTEAFF. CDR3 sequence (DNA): TGTGCCAGCAGTGTATACACTGAAGCTTTCTTT.